The rows below give T cell receptor beta chains drawn from one sample of a study of blood T cell repertoires in COVID-19. The repertoire was sequenced with immunoSEQ multiplex PCR; TCRdb's copy has only in-frame clones and lacks some. The table shows 60,000 to 90,000 clones, with around 84% occurring only once. The material sequenced was peripheral blood. The source of these receptors is a woman between 45 and 60 years old with acute or convalescent COVID-19. Both conserved end residues are part of each CDR3. A D gene is named only where the DNA matches it firmly. Expanded clones get a size class; other rows say once, few or many, or leave the size out.

CDR3 length	clone size	V gene	J gene	D gene	CDR3 protein	CDR3 DNA
15	.	TRBV7-9	TRBJ1-1	TRBD1	CASSTDRGSDTEAFF	TGTGCCAGCAGCACGGACAGGGGATCGGACACTGAAGCTTTCTTT
18	.	TRBV3-1/TRBV3-2	TRBJ2-2	TRBD2	CASSHLSGRAPNTGELFF	TGTGCCAGCAGCCACCTTAGCGGGAGGGCCCCGAACACCGGGGAGCTGTTTTTT
15	.	TRBV5-1	TRBJ2-2	.	CASSAGRLRWGELFF	TGCGCCAGCAGCGCGGGACGGTTGAGATGGGGGGAGCTGTTTTTT
14	.	TRBV11-2	TRBJ2-1	TRBD1	CASSPGQGYNEQFF	TGTGCCAGCAGCCCGGGACAGGGATACAATGAGCAGTTCTTC
16	.	TRBV7-2	TRBJ2-1	TRBD1	CASSRSTGGAYNEQFF	TGTGCCAGCAGTCGATCGACAGGGGGCGCTTACAATGAGCAGTTCTTC
15	.	TRBV10-3	TRBJ2-2	TRBD2	CAIPGTSLNTGELFF	TGTGCCATACCGGGGACTAGCCTGAACACCGGGGAGCTGTTTTTT
15	.	TRBV9	TRBJ2-1	TRBD2	CASSPQTSGAIEQFF	TGTGCCAGCAGCCCCCAGACTAGCGGGGCAATTGAGCAGTTCTTC
16	.	TRBV4-3	TRBJ2-7	.	CASSQALQGISYEQYF	TGCGCCAGCAGCCAAGCCTTACAGGGAATCAGCTACGAGCAGTACTTC
14	once	TRBV5-4	TRBJ1-1	.	CASSLGELNTEAFF	TGTGCCAGCAGCTTGGGTGAGTTAAACACTGAAGCTTTCTTT
14	.	TRBV4-3	TRBJ1-3	.	CASSQGTAGNTIYF	TGCGCCAGCAGCCAAGGGACAGCTGGAAACACCATATATTTT
15	.	TRBV27	TRBJ2-7	.	CASRPSDCAFYEQYF	TGTGCCAGCAGACCGTCGGACTGCGCTTTCTACGAGCAGTACTTC
14	.	TRBV11-2	TRBJ1-1	.	CASSLGTVNTEAFF	TGTGCCAGCAGCTTAGGGACAGTGAACACTGAAGCTTTCTTT
14	.	TRBV6-6	TRBJ1-5	.	CASSFRQVSGPQHF	TGTGCCAGCAGTTTCCGACAGGTCAGCGGGCCCCAGCATTTT
12	few	TRBV4-1	TRBJ2-1	TRBD2	CASSKTAGGLFF	TGCGCCAGCAGCAAAACAGCGGGAGGGCTTTTCTTC
15	.	TRBV5-6	TRBJ2-5	.	CASSRIQGSQETQYF	TGTGCCAGCAGCCGAATCCAGGGTAGCCAAGAGACCCAGTACTTC
14	.	TRBV6-5	TRBJ1-6	.	CASKTTDYNSPLHF	TGTGCCAGCAAGACTACGGACTATAATTCACCCCTCCACTTT
14	.	TRBV27	TRBJ2-2	.	CASFGGRGTGELFF	TGTGCCAGCTTTGGTGGAAGAGGGACCGGGGAGCTGTTTTTT
15	few	TRBV5-1	TRBJ2-1	TRBD1	CASSLGTGGVNEQFF	TGCGCCAGCAGCTTGGGGACAGGGGGGGTCAATGAGCAGTTCTTC
15	.	TRBV28	TRBJ1-2	TRBD1	CASSTPDRGRLGYTF	TGTGCCAGCAGTACCCCAGACAGGGGCAGGCTTGGCTACACCTTC
13	.	TRBV9	TRBJ2-1	.	CASSIGQTNEQFF	TGTGCCAGCAGCATTGGACAGACCAATGAGCAGTTCTTC
14	.	TRBV9	TRBJ2-3	TRBD2	CASSVELATDTQYF	TGTGCCAGCAGCGTAGAACTAGCGACAGATACGCAGTATTTT
13	.	TRBV5-1	TRBJ1-2	.	CASSESANYGYTF	TGCGCCAGCAGTGAATCAGCTAACTATGGCTACACCTTC
16	few	TRBV6-1	TRBJ2-7	TRBD1	CASSEQGQGWSYEQYF	TGTGCCAGCAGTGAACAGGGACAGGGGTGGTCCTACGAGCAGTACTTC
17	.	TRBV11-2	TRBJ2-1	TRBD2	CASSHTTSGGSYNEQFF	TGTGCCAGCAGCCATACAACTAGCGGGGGCTCCTACAATGAGCAGTTCTTC
15	once	TRBV10-1	TRBJ1-6	.	CASSESRGYNSPLHF	TGCGCCAGCAGTGAGTCAAGAGGCTATAATTCACCCCTCCACTTT
13	.	TRBV29-1	TRBJ1-1	.	CSVGAGFDTEAFF	TGCAGCGTTGGAGCGGGGTTTGACACTGAAGCTTTCTTT
16	.	TRBV7-2	TRBJ2-7	TRBD2	CASSPQAQRERNEQYF	TGTGCCAGCAGCCCCCAAGCCCAGCGGGAGAGAAACGAGCAGTACTTC
13	few	TRBV6-5	TRBJ2-2	.	CASSYGGYGELFF	TGTGCCAGCAGTTATGGGGGGTACGGGGAGCTGTTTTTT
16	.	TRBV7-2	TRBJ1-5	TRBD1	CASSLTGTGPYQPQHF	TGTGCCAGCAGCCTGACCGGGACAGGTCCTTATCAGCCCCAGCATTTT
17	.	TRBV9	TRBJ1-4	TRBD1	CASSVGTGSGPNEKLFF	TGTGCCAGCAGCGTAGGGACAGGGAGTGGTCCTAATGAAAAACTGTTTTTT
17	.	TRBV7-9	TRBJ1-5	TRBD1	CASSLGLPRGLYQPQHF	TGTGCCAGCAGCTTAGGCCTGCCCAGGGGGCTTTATCAGCCCCAGCATTTT
13	.	TRBV7-2	TRBJ2-1	TRBD2	CASSVLAPGGQFF	TGTGCCAGCTCAGTCCTAGCGCCGGGAGGGCAGTTCTTC
13	once	TRBV2	TRBJ1-2	.	CASSQGGAYGYTF	TGTGCCAGCAGTCAAGGGGGAGCTTATGGCTACACCTTC
13	.	TRBV12-5	TRBJ1-4	.	CASGLVSMGELFF	TGTGCTAGTGGTTTGGTATCTATGGGCGAACTGTTTTTT
21	once	TRBV19	TRBJ2-3	TRBD2	CASSISLAGGHRLSPGYTQYF	TGTGCCAGTAGTATCAGTCTAGCGGGGGGGCACCGGCTTAGTCCCGGCTATACGCAGTATTTT
14	.	TRBV6-4	TRBJ1-6	.	CARNYKGPNSPLHF	TGTGCCAGGAACTACAAAGGCCCTAATTCACCCCTCCACTTT
16	.	TRBV4-3	TRBJ2-2	.	CASSQDLAENTGELFF	TGCGCCAGCAGCCAAGATTTGGCGGAGAACACCGGGGAGCTGTTTTTT
19	.	TRBV4-3	TRBJ1-5	.	CASSQDLGRGGFSNQPQHF	TGCGCCAGCAGCCAAGATTTGGGAAGGGGAGGATTTAGCAATCAGCCCCAGCATTTT
12	.	TRBV6-5	TRBJ2-7	TRBD2	CASSHGTSGTYF	TGTGCCAGCAGCCACGGGACTAGCGGGACTTACTTC
14	.	TRBV15	TRBJ2-2	.	CATSVQTGVGELFF	TGTGCCACCAGCGTCCAGACGGGTGTCGGGGAGCTGTTTTTT